One sample yielded the 11 T cell receptor beta chains listed below, sequenced in a study of blood T cell repertoires in COVID-19. Measured with immunoSEQ multiplex PCR; TCRdb has only the in-frame clones, and not every one. The sample has roughly 310,000 clones; about 91% are singletons. The sample consisted of PBMCs or T cells enriched from blood (not recorded which). All receptors derive from a woman in her thirties or forties who had recovered from COVID-19.

The CDR3 loop reads CASSLGGKYEQYF. CDR3 coding DNA: TGCGCCAGCAGCTTGGGCGGAAAGTACGAGCAGTACTTC. V usage is TRBV5-1 and J usage is TRBJ2-7; D unresolved. V lost 0 bases to trimming and J lost 4 bases, with 8 bases between them. Germline V CDR1 and CDR2: SGHRS, YFSETQ. The CDR3 has 13 amino acids.

V and J are TRBV12-5 and TRBJ2-3, with 10 bases matching TRBD1. With 5 bases clipped from V and 0 bases from J, the junction kept 5 bases outside the gene matches. This CDR3 has 16 residues. Germline loops: CDR1 LGHNT, CDR2 FRNRAP. The CDR3: CASGPGDRGSTDTQYF. Here the CDR3 DNA reads TGTGCTAGTGGTCCTGGGGACAGGGGAAGCACAGATACGCAGTATTTT.

The gene calls are TRBV30 and TRBJ1-3; no definite D call. This CDR3 is 12 amino acids long. Germline values: CDR1 GTSNPN, CDR2 SVGIG (reference sequence). V dropped 1 base and J dropped 2 bases, with 3 bases sitting between them. CDR3 in amino acids: CAWSDTGNTIYF. Written as DNA, the CDR3 is TGTGCCTGGAGTGATACTGGAAACACCATATATTTT. The variable domain in full, with the rest retrieved from reference TRBV30 and TRBJ1-3, is SQTIHQWPATLVQPVGSPLSLECTVEGTSNPNLYWYRQAAGRGLQLLFYSVGIGQISSEVPQNLSASRPQDRQFILSSKKLLLSDSGFYLCAWSDTGNTIYFGEGSWLTVV.

The gene calls are TRBV9 and TRBJ2-7; 9 nucleotides align to TRBD1. With V trimmed by 4 bases and J by 6 bases, 8 bases remained unmatched. The CDR3 sequence is 14 residues long. Germline CDR1 reads SGDLS; CDR2 reads YYNGEE. The CDR3 nucleotides are TGTGCCAGCAGCACCCGGGACAGGGTGGGCGAGCAGTACTTC. Amino acid sequence: CASSTRDRVGEQYF.

A word on this clone: Other DNA sequences in the sample encode the same CDR3. The chain has TRBV29-1 and TRBJ1-1; D gene uncertain. Germline assignment: CDR1 SQVTM and CDR2 ANQGSEA. There are 12 residues in the CDR3. V was trimmed by 6 bases and J by 1 base, leaving 9 bases between them. The CDR3 DNA is TGCAGCGTCGGAGGAGGGAACACTGAAGCTTTCTTT. It translates to CSVGGGNTEAFF.

The V and J genes are TRBV27 and TRBJ1-1; 8 bases are a match to TRBD1. V lost 5 bases to trimming and J lost 5 bases; unmatched junction nucleotides: 10. This CDR3 region has 15 residues. Germline V lookup: CDR1 MNHEY, CDR2 SMNVEV (reference sequence). The CDR3 reads CASSIQGARGTEAFF. The CDR3 DNA is TGTGCCAGCAGTATCCAGGGGGCGAGAGGGACTGAAGCTTTCTTT.

A few counts support this clone. The J gene is TRBJ2-2, the V gene TRBV6-6; D gene ambiguous. This CDR3 comprises 13 residues. The V gene lost 6 bases and the J gene lost 2 bases, with 7 bases spanning the gap. CDR1 is MNHNY and CDR2 is SVGAGI in the germline V gene (reference sequence). In DNA, the CDR3 is TGTGCCAGCAGGGGCAGCAACACCGGGGAGCTGTTTTTT. Amino acids: CASRGSNTGELFF.

V usage is TRBV6-2 or TRBV6-3 and J usage is TRBJ1-5; the D is unclear. Germline values: CDR1 MNHEY, CDR2 SVGEGT. V shed 2 bases and J shed 8 bases, with 19 bases lying between them. This CDR3 contains 16 residues. CDR3 region: CASSYRPRSVEKPQHF. CDR3 nucleotide sequence: TGTGCCAGCAGTTACCGGCCCAGATCAGTGGAGAAGCCCCAGCATTTT.

The CDR3 loop is CSARQGDMDGYTF. The CDR3 region has the DNA TGCAGCGCCCGACAGGGGGATATGGACGGCTACACCTTC. The V and J genes are TRBV29-1 and TRBJ1-2; TRBD1 aligns across 9 bases. Germline V gene data show CDR1 as SQVTM and CDR2 as ANQGSEA. The V segment lost 7 bases and the J segment 8 bases; nucleotides outside the gene matches: 11. The CDR3 is 13 residues long.

This rearrangement joins TRBV28 to TRBJ2-1, with 14 nucleotides matching TRBD2. This CDR3 region has 15 residues. Germline V lookup: CDR1 MDHEN, CDR2 SYDVKM. J was trimmed by 7 bases and V by 5 bases; bases with no gene match: 4. The CDR3 DNA sequence: TGTGCCAGCAGTCCGACTAGCGGGGGGGCGAATGAGCAGTTCTTC. The encoded protein is CASSPTSGGANEQFF.

This chain links TRBV7-9 with TRBJ1-4; D gene uncertain. V was cut by 5 bases and J by 7 bases, with 17 bases left in between. Germline V gene lookup returns CDR1 SEHNR and CDR2 FQNEAQ (reference sequence). The CDR3 is 15 amino acids. The CDR3 spells CASSPHDKVSEKLFF. The CDR3 DNA reads TGTGCCAGCAGCCCCCACGACAAAGTTAGTGAAAAACTGTTTTTT.